Here is one T cell receptor beta chain with its context. It has no known antigen specificity. No per-base quality is available; no much larger clone lies one base away. This entry comes from a study of control samples from healthy donors and cancer patients (dated by TCRdb to between 2020 and 2021). Library preparation used the immunoSEQ multiplex PCR assay. As stored in TCRdb, this immuneACCESS dataset retains in-frame rearrangements with V and J assigned. A fraction of the clones does not appear; measured against another copy, unresolved V genes explain less than half of the discrepancy, and the remainder lacks a known reason. The sample table records 84,000 or so clones; roughly 91% of these occur just once. The leading ten clones occupy around 17% of the sample. From its cysteine to its phenylalanine, the CDR3 spans 15 amino acids. The retained sequence is limited to the CDR3, 45 bases, with the frame set at the first base. From a lookup of the germline V gene, CDR1 and CDR2 are MGHDK and SYGVNS. The germline V and J ends show losses of 2 bases and 3 bases respectively, and no gene match explains 3 bases of the junction.

Here the chain combines TRBV25-1 and TRBJ2-7; 11 nucleotides in the junction match TRBD1. The receptor was isolated from a man between 45 and 60 years old in good health. The sample taken for sequencing was blood. The DNA reads TGTGCCAGCAGTGAACCGGGACAGGGGGTCTACGAGCAGTACTTC. Protein translation: CASSEPGQGVYEQYF.